The T cell receptor beta chain described here comes from a study of esophageal squamous cell carcinoma under preoperative chemotherapy. TCRdb recomputed calls from the PCR reads with MiXCR, one row per CDR3 protein. The repertoire has approximately 20,000 distinct CDR3 sequences, roughly 46% of them found once; the top ten carry 25% to 30%. CDR1 MNHNS and CDR2 SASEGT come from the germline V gene. This CDR3 region has 15 residues. Trimming shortened V by 6 bases and J by 2 bases, and 16 bases separated the two germline ends. Ten or more counts support this clonotype. The time point: after preoperative PTX-NDP chemotherapy.

The chain combines TRBV6-1 with TRBJ1-1, with TRBD1 as a possible D gene (6 bases). The specimen was taken from a patient given preoperative chemotherapy. This TCR was recovered from a human donor with esophageal squamous cell carcinoma. The donor label of this sample is uncertain. The CDR3 DNA reads as TGTGCCAGCAGCCCTAGGGGGGGAGGCAACACTGAAGCTTTCTTT. This sequence encodes CASSPRGGGNTEAFF.